The rows below give T cell receptor beta chains drawn from one sample of a study of cytomegalovirus exposure and HLA in healthy donors. Repertoires were generated with immunoSEQ multiplex PCR, while TCRdb's copy carries only in-frame clones and drops some. This sample has roughly 120,000 clones, with 77% found just once. Sequenced sample: PBMCs. The source is a man aged 18 to 35 in good health and CMV-seropositive. Both conserved end residues are part of each CDR3. The order of the fields is J gene, clone size, V gene, D gene, CDR3 protein, CDR3 DNA. The D gene is left open where the match is weak. Rows give clone size only sometimes, using once, few, many, or a class for an expanded clone.

>TRBJ1-3|NA|TRBV27|NA
CASSSYPQAFPGNTIYF
TGTGCCAGCAGTTCGTATCCACAGGCCTTCCCTGGAAACACCATATATTTT
>TRBJ2-7|NA|TRBV7-2|NA
CASSLAVGRGYSYEQYF
TGTGCCAGCAGCTTAGCGGTCGGGAGAGGATACAGCTACGAGCAGTACTTC
>TRBJ1-4|NA|TRBV27|NA
CASSFSGANEKLFF
TGTGCCAGCAGTTTTTCCGGGGCTAATGAAAAACTGTTTTTT
>TRBJ1-5|NA|TRBV11-2|TRBD1
CASIPPGQGRSSQHF
TGTGCCAGCATCCCCCCGGGACAGGGTAGGAGTTCCCAGCATTTT
>TRBJ1-2|NA|TRBV10-1|NA
CASSLDSNYGYTF
TGCGCCAGCAGCCTAGACAGCAACTATGGCTACACCTTC
>TRBJ2-1|NA|TRBV13|TRBD1
CASSLGTGGPGGQFF
TGTGCCAGCAGCCTCGGGACAGGGGGCCCGGGTGGGCAGTTCTTC
>TRBJ2-1|NA|TRBV11-2|TRBD2
CASSLFWGLGRIEQFF
TGTGCCAGCAGCTTGTTCTGGGGACTAGGGCGGATTGAGCAGTTCTTC
>TRBJ1-5|NA|TRBV30|TRBD1
CAWSVGQGSLSNQPQHF
TGTGCCTGGAGTGTAGGACAGGGCTCCCTTAGCAATCAGCCCCAGCATTTT
>TRBJ2-3|NA|TRBV4-1|NA
CASSQDSVRRGSTDTQYF
TGCGCCAGCAGCCAAGATAGCGTCCGCCGGGGGAGCACAGATACGCAGTATTTT
>TRBJ1-6|few|TRBV28|NA
CAISIGEPYNSPLHF
TGTGCCATCTCCATAGGGGAACCCTATAATTCACCCCTCCACTTT
>TRBJ1-1|NA|TRBV5-4|TRBD1
CASSTGTGGNTEAFF
TGTGCCAGCAGCACAGGGACAGGGGGAAACACTGAAGCTTTCTTT
>TRBJ2-5|NA|TRBV14|NA
CASSQDVYQETQYF
TGTGCCAGCAGCCAAGACGTGTACCAAGAGACCCAGTACTTC
>TRBJ1-6|few|TRBV18|NA
CASSFSQGQGNSPLHF
TGTGCCAGCTCATTTTCCCAGGGGCAAGGGAATTCACCCCTCCACTTT
>TRBJ1-1|few|TRBV7-3|NA
CASRDWNTEAFF
TGTGCCAGCAGGGACTGGAACACTGAAGCTTTCTTT
>TRBJ1-5|NA|TRBV28|NA
CATALGDQPQHF
TGTGCCACCGCCTTAGGGGATCAGCCCCAGCATTTT
>TRBJ1-2|NA|TRBV25-1|TRBD1
CASSRGQGGYGYTF
TGTGCCAGCAGTAGGGGACAGGGCGGTTATGGCTACACCTTC
>TRBJ1-4|few|TRBV30|NA
CAWSVRPLGVLNEKLFF
TGTGCCTGGAGTGTACGGCCGTTGGGAGTACTTAATGAAAAACTGTTTTTT
>TRBJ1-1|NA|TRBV2|NA
CASSLGLNTEAFF
TGTGCCAGCAGCCTGGGGCTGAACACTGAAGCTTTCTTT
>TRBJ2-7|NA|TRBV19|NA
CASSISGTRGEQYF
TGTGCCAGTAGTATTAGTGGCACCCGGGGCGAGCAGTACTTC
>TRBJ1-2|NA|TRBV7-9|TRBD1
CASRQTGQGLGYTF
TGTGCCAGCAGGCAGACGGGACAGGGCCTCGGCTACACCTTC
>TRBJ2-2|NA|TRBV27|NA
CASSLSISLNTGELFF
TGTGCCAGCAGTTTATCCATATCCCTAAACACCGGGGAGCTGTTTTTT
>TRBJ2-7|NA|TRBV7-5|NA
CVRSLAEGRYEQYF
TGTGTCAGAAGCTTAGCGGAGGGGCGCTACGAGCAGTACTTC
>TRBJ1-1|few|TRBV9|NA
CASSPKSGQANTEAFF
TGTGCCAGCAGCCCGAAAAGTGGGCAGGCGAACACTGAAGCTTTCTTT
>TRBJ1-6|few|TRBV7-9|NA
CASSLAVNSPLHF
TGTGCCAGCAGCTTAGCCGTCAATTCACCCCTCCACTTT
>TRBJ1-2|once|TRBV6-5|NA
CASSYAGQCYGYTF
TGTGCCAGCAGTTACGCTGGACAGTGCTATGGCTACACCTTC
>TRBJ2-6|once|TRBV29-1|NA
CSVETVSGANGLTF
TGCAGCGTTGAGACGGTCTCTGGGGCCAACGGCCTGACTTTC
>TRBJ2-1|NA|TRBV5-1|NA
CASSFHNEQFF
TGCGCCAGCAGCTTTCATAATGAGCAGTTCTTC